The source of this T cell receptor beta chain is a study of T-cell memory formation after mild COVID-19. Study overall: Clusters of TCRs were largely donor specific. Findings and limits, study-wide: Whereas later expanders leaned CD4+, clones contracting day 15 to 85 showed a balanced CD4/CD8 makeup.

TCR alpha and TCR beta cDNA libraries with sample barcodes and UMIs came from 5'RACE using constant-segment primers. TCRdb recomputed calls from the 5' RACE reads with MiXCR, one row per CDR3 protein. Of 90,000 to 120,000 distinct CDR3 sequences detected, 11% appear once; the ten largest clones hold 40%. The CDR3 covers 14 residues. J lost 6 bases, V lost 4 bases, and 7 bases had no gene match. Germline assignment: CDR1 SGHRS and CDR2 YFSETQ. With respect to this clonotype: Its specificity is not known.

The sequenced material came from PBMCs or a T cell subset sorted from them (not recorded which). The receptor was derived from a young man who had mild COVID-19 (a few samples of this study predate the infection). Cell type and time point are not known. This chain connects TRBV5-1 to TRBJ1-1; the match to TRBD1 covers 9 bases. The CDR3 DNA reads TGCGCCAGCAGCATCGGCCGGGACAGGGCTGAAGCTTTCTTT. This sequence encodes CASSIGRDRAEAFF.